This T cell receptor beta chain is drawn from a study of OX40 agonist ivuxolimab in advanced cancers. TCRdb keeps only in-frame clones here, not all; method: immunoSEQ multiplex PCR. The table records 70,000 to 95,000 clones, almost 90% of them present only once. Germline V CDR1 and CDR2: SGDLS, YYNGEE. The CDR3 is 17 residues long. Trimming removed 3 bases from V and 1 base from J; junction bases left unmatched: 2. The clonotype comes from an adult with an advanced solid tumor such as melanoma, head and neck, liver or kidney cancer. The chain uses TRBV9 and TRBJ2-1; 15 bases are shared with TRBD2. This specimen was CD4+ or CD8+ T cells sorted from blood, taken in a trial of the OX40 agonist ivuxolimab. The CDR3 is CASSGGLAGGSYNEQFF. The CDR3 DNA sequence: TGTGCCAGCAGCGGAGGACTAGCGGGAGGGTCCTACAATGAGCAGTTCTTC.